Following are 27 T cell receptor beta chains from one sample sequenced in a study of T cells after yellow fever vaccination. TCRdb itself ran the 5' RACE reads through MiXCR, one entry per CDR3 protein. This table has hundreds of thousands of distinct CDR3 sequences, 17% appearing once. This sample comprised PBMCs, obtained 5 days after the first yellow fever vaccination. Source of these receptors: a man between 18 and 35 years old who received the YFV17D yellow fever vaccine.

This rearrangement joins TRBV6-1 to TRBJ1-1; 8 bases are shared with TRBD1. This CDR3 spans 15 amino acids. Germline CDR1 reads MNHNS; CDR2 reads SASEGT. V lost 7 bases and J lost 1; bases outside the gene matches: 8. The CDR3, as DNA: TGTGCCAGCACCTCCCCGGGGACAGGGAACACTGAAGCTTTCTTT. Translated, it gives CASTSPGTGNTEAFF.

V usage is TRBV12-3 or TRBV12-4 and J usage is TRBJ1-4, with D unresolved. This CDR3 has 16 residues. The ends were cut back, 6 bases at V and 12 bases at J, with 26 bases in the middle. The CDR3 nucleotides read TGTGCCAGCAGCCTGTGGGTCGCGGGAAAAACCAAGGAACTGTTTTTT. This encodes CASSLWVAGKTKELFF.

This clonotype was detected only a few times. This chain connects TRBV18 to TRBJ1-3; no firm D call. The CDR3 length is 15 residues. V lost 6 bases and J 2 bases, leaving 14 bases between the germline ends. CDR1 is KGHSH, CDR2 LQKENI, per germline. The CDR3, as DNA: TGTGCCAGCTCTCCCGAAATTGGTCCTGGAAACACCATATATTTT. It encodes CASSPEIGPGNTIYF.

The V and J genes are TRBV7-2 and TRBJ1-6; possible D gene TRBD1, 5 bases. The germline gives CDR1 SGHTA, CDR2 FQGNSA. V was shortened by 4 bases and J by 7 bases, with 14 bases between the two germline ends. CDR3 length: 15 residues. The CDR3 is CASSYAGASNSPLHF. CDR3 DNA: TGTGCCAGCAGCTACGCCGGGGCCTCAAATTCACCCCTCCACTTT.

The sample holds many counts of this clonotype. This chain uses TRBV20-1 with TRBJ2-7; no definite D call. Trimming cost V 6 bases and J 3 bases, with 18 bases left between them. In germline, CDR1 is DFQATT, CDR2 SNEGSKA (reference sequence). CDR3 length: 14 residues. CDR3 in DNA: TGCAGTGCGATCCGCCCGGCCACAGACTACGAGCAGTACTTC. As protein: CSAIRPATDYEQYF.

The chain combines TRBV3-1 with TRBJ1-2; 10 bases map to TRBD1. V shed 3 bases and J 8 bases; nucleotides not matched to a gene: 9. The CDR3 has 15 residues. Germline V gene sequence: CDR1 LGHDT, CDR2 YNNKEL (reference sequence). CDR3 nucleotide sequence: TGTGCCAGCAGCCAGGCGCGACAGGGGGCGAGCGGCTACACCTTC. It codes for CASSQARQGASGYTF.

The chain employs TRBV5-1 and TRBJ2-5, with TRBD1 as a possible D gene (6 bases). The V end lost 5 bases, the J end lost 1 base, and 15 bases lay between the germline ends. Germline V gives CDR1 SGHRS, CDR2 YFSETQ. The CDR3 covers 15 residues. The CDR3 DNA reads TGCGCCAGCAGTTTGACAGGAAGGTTCCAAGAGACCCAGTACTTC. This codes for CASSLTGRFQETQYF.

A word on this clonotype: A read error is likely, as this CDR3 ends without the conserved phenylalanine or tryptophan. V gene TRBV7-2 combines with J gene TRBJ2-3, with D maybe TRBD1 (5 bases). V dropped 3 bases and J dropped 4 bases, with 11 bases sitting between them. The CDR3 sequence is 14 residues long. The germline CDR1 and CDR2 sequences are SGHTA and FQGNSA. The CDR3 is CASSFKGYADTQYL. CDR3 in DNA: TGTGCCAGCAGCTTCAAGGGGTATGCAGATACGCAGTATTTA.

V usage is TRBV12-3 or TRBV12-4 and J usage is TRBJ2-1, with 9 bases fitting TRBD1. The CDR3 sequence is 14 residues long. Losses at the gene ends were 6 bases for V and 3 bases for J; bases not matched to a gene: 3. CDR3 coding DNA: TGTGCCAGCAGCCGGGACAGGGACTACAATGAGCAGTTCTTC. Translating gives CASSRDRDYNEQFF.

V usage is TRBV4-1 and J usage is TRBJ2-7; maybe TRBD2 (6 bases). Looked up from germline, CDR1 is MGHRA and CDR2 is YSYEKL. The V gene lost 2 bases and the J gene lost 1 base, with 21 bases spanning the gap. This CDR3 contains 18 residues. In DNA form, the CDR3 reads TGCGCCAGCAGCCAATACGGGGGTTCTGCGGGAACATCCTACGAGCAGTACTTC. It codes for CASSQYGGSAGTSYEQYF.

This clonotype was counted many times. The chain combines TRBV12-3 or TRBV12-4 with TRBJ2-5; 12 bases line up with TRBD2. The CDR3 length is 16 residues. The V gene end was trimmed by 5 bases and the J gene end by 5 bases; junction bases not matched to a gene: 9. The CDR3 nucleotides are TGTGCCAGCAGTGCCCCTAGCGGGGGGGCCTATGAGACCCAGTACTTC. Translation: CASSAPSGGAYETQYF.

This clonotype occurred a few times. Its ends do not fully match the called genes, so a read error is possible. The rearrangement links TRBV12-3 or TRBV12-4 to TRBJ2-4; either TRBD1 or TRBD2 may fit D (5 bases each). The CDR3 has 11 amino acids. The chain's CDR3 is CASSLGGPRGW. The CDR3 nucleotides are TGTGCCAGCAGTTTAGGCGGGCCGAGGGGTTGG.

The V and J genes are TRBV14 and TRBJ1-1; D unclear. Trimming stripped 4 bases from V and 0 bases from J, with 9 bases between. The CDR3 loop spans 14 amino acids. The V gene's germline CDR1 is SGHDN and CDR2 FVKESK. The CDR3 coding sequence is TGTGCCAGCAGCCCTCTCCGTTTGAACACTGAAGCTTTCTTT. Encoded protein: CASSPLRLNTEAFF. The full variable domain, its missing parts supplied by reference TRBV14 and TRBJ1-1, is EAGVTQFPSHSVIEKGQTVTLRCDPISGHDNLYWYRRVMGKEIKFLLHFVKESKQDESGMPNNRFLAERTGGTYSTLKVQPAELEDSGVYFCASSPLRLNTEAFFGQGTRLTVV.

The V gene is TRBV6-2 or TRBV6-3, the J gene TRBJ2-1; D remains ambiguous. The CDR3 is 16 residues long. In germline, CDR1 is MNHEY, CDR2 SVGEGT. V was trimmed by 1 base and J by 0 bases, leaving 10 bases between them. The CDR3 sequence: CASSYFAGSSYNEQFF. DNA of the CDR3: TGTGCCAGCAGTTACTTCGCAGGAAGCTCCTACAATGAGCAGTTCTTC.

The sample holds a few counts of this clonotype. This chain links TRBV28 with TRBJ2-7; 8 nucleotides agree with TRBD2. Germline CDR1 reads MDHEN; CDR2 reads SYDVKM. V was clipped by 5 bases and J by 10 bases; unmatched bases: 10. The CDR3 covers 13 residues. The CDR3 region is CASSLPGGPPQYV. The CDR3 region has the DNA TGTGCCAGCAGTCTTCCGGGAGGGCCACCCCAGTACGTC.

The CDR3 loop reads CASSIFEDQPQHF. CDR3 nucleotides: TGTGCCAGCAGCATCTTCGAGGATCAGCCCCAGCATTTT. The V and J genes are TRBV12-3 or TRBV12-4 and TRBJ1-5; D not resolved. The CDR3 covers 13 residues. The V end was cut by 6 bases, the J end by 5 bases, with 11 bases between.

Only a few counts were recorded for this clonotype. The rearrangement links TRBV7-9 to TRBJ1-5; no clear D. CDR1 and CDR2 from the germline V gene are SEHNR and FQNEAQ (reference sequence). The V end was cut by 5 bases, the J end by 0 bases, with 5 bases between. The CDR3 sequence is 13 residues long. The CDR3 is CASSKNSNQPQHF. As DNA, the CDR3 is TGTGCCAGCAGCAAGAATAGCAATCAGCCCCAGCATTTT.

The V call is TRBV9, the J call TRBJ2-1, with D possibly matching TRBD2 (5 bases). The CDR3 is made up of 17 amino acids. CDR1 SGDLS and CDR2 YYNGEE come from the germline V gene. Trimming cost V 3 bases and J 0 bases, with 16 bases left between them. Here the CDR3 DNA reads TGTGCCAGCAGCGGATTTTTAAGTGGGAGCTCCTACAATGAGCAGTTCTTC. Its translation: CASSGFLSGSSYNEQFF.

This clonotype occurred a few times. The rearrangement uses TRBV4-2 and TRBJ2-7; D possibly matches TRBD1 or TRBD2 (5 bases each). Trimming pared 5 bases from V and 4 bases from J, leaving 12 bases between. The CDR3 has 13 amino acids. In germline, CDR1 is LGHNA, CDR2 YNFKEQ. Written as DNA, the CDR3 is TGTGCCAGCAGCTCAGGGACGACGTACGAGCAGTACTTC. Protein: CASSSGTTYEQYF.

The V call is TRBV9, the J call TRBJ1-1; the D gene is possibly TRBD1 (5 bases). Germline V gives CDR1 SGDLS, CDR2 YYNGEE. The CDR3 is made up of 15 amino acids. V was shortened by 2 bases and J by 3 bases, with 14 bases between the two germline ends. The CDR3 DNA is TGTGCCAGCAGCGTTTCCAGGGAAGGAGACACTGAAGCTTTCTTT. Its translation: CASSVSREGDTEAFF. Full variable domain (missing parts from reference TRBV9 and TRBJ1-1): DSGVTQTPKHLITATGQRVTLRCSPRSGDLSVYWYQQSLDQGLQFLIQYYNGEERAKGNILERFSAQQFPDLHSELNLSSLELGDSALYFCASSVSREGDTEAFFGQGTRLTVV.

This chain uses TRBV20-1 with TRBJ2-7; D is possibly TRBD1 (5 bases). The germline V gene encodes CDR1 DFQATT and CDR2 SNEGSKA (reference sequence). The CDR3 extends over 13 amino acids. V was trimmed by 5 bases and J by 3 bases, leaving 14 bases between them. The CDR3 DNA reads TGCAGTGCTGCAGGGTCCTTGAGCTACGAGCAGTACTTC. Its protein product is CSAAGSLSYEQYF.

The DNA for the CDR3 is TGCAGTGCTAGACCCACTGGCACAGATACGCAGTATTTT. It encodes CSARPTGTDTQYF. This rearrangement joins TRBV20-1 to TRBJ2-3; D uncertain. CDR3 length: 13 residues. CDR1 is DFQATT and CDR2 is SNEGSKA in the germline V gene (reference sequence). The V end lost 2 bases, the J end lost 1 base, and 7 bases lay between the germline ends.

This clonotype was seen a few times. The chain has TRBV5-1 and TRBJ1-1; D is unclear. The V gene's germline CDR1 is SGHRS and CDR2 YFSETQ. CDR3 length: 13 amino acids. Trimming shortened V by 0 bases and J by 6 bases, and 9 bases separated the two germline ends. The CDR3 reads CASSLGGRSEAFF. CDR3 nucleotides: TGCGCCAGCAGCTTGGGAGGGCGGTCTGAAGCTTTCTTT. Complete variable domain (other parts from reference TRBV5-1 and TRBJ1-1): KAGVTQTPRYLIKTRGQQVTLSCSPISGHRSVSWYQQTPGQGLQFLFEYFSETQRNKGNFPGRFSGRQFSNSRSEMNVSTLELGDSALYLCASSLGGRSEAFFGQGTRLTVV.

CDR3 loop: CASSDGQGRPYEQYF. In nucleotides, the CDR3 is TGTGCCAGCAGTGATGGACAGGGGAGGCCCTACGAGCAGTACTTC. The V call is TRBV12-3 or TRBV12-4, the J call TRBJ2-7; 9 positions agree with TRBD1. V lost 5 bases to trimming and J lost 2 bases; unmatched junction nucleotides: 7. The CDR3 length is 15 residues.

The chain recombines TRBV28 with TRBJ1-2; tentatively, D is TRBD1 (6 bases). Germline CDR1 reads MDHEN; CDR2 reads SYDVKM. This CDR3 has 14 residues. Trimming stripped 6 bases from V and 8 bases from J, with 19 bases between. The CDR3 protein is CASSTHRAGWGYTF. Here the CDR3 DNA reads TGTGCCAGCAGCACTCACAGGGCAGGTTGGGGCTACACCTTC.

This clonotype occurred a few times. The chain combines TRBV29-1 with TRBJ2-7; D gene ambiguous. This CDR3 region has 11 residues. Per germline, CDR1 SQVTM and CDR2 ANQGSEA. V was trimmed by 4 bases and J by 3 bases, leaving 7 bases between them. CDR3 sequence: CSVGVVYEQYF. CDR3 coding DNA: TGCAGCGTTGGGGTAGTCTACGAGCAGTACTTC.

The chain links TRBV5-1 to TRBJ2-3, with TRBD2 matching 8 bases. This CDR3 is 15 amino acids long. Trimming removed 1 base from V and 1 base from J; junction bases left unmatched: 2. CDR1 is SGHRS and CDR2 is YFSETQ in the germline V gene. CDR3 loop: CASSLYGGGTDTQYF. The CDR3 nucleotides are TGCGCCAGCAGCTTGTACGGGGGGGGCACAGATACGCAGTATTTT.